The 8 T cell receptor beta chains presented below share a single source sample, sequenced in a study of preoperative IRX-2 immunotherapy in early breast cancer. Treatment of the sample: preoperative locoregional IRX-2 cytokine immunotherapy. TCRdb's table, derived via immunoSEQ multiplex PCR, lists solely in-frame clones and lacks some. The sample holds around 57,000 clones, less than 95% seen once. This sample was obtained from a patient treated with IRX-2 immunotherapy. The receptors were gathered from a human donor with breast cancer.

The chain joins TRBV9 to TRBJ1-1; D uncertain. V was clipped by 0 bases and J by 7 bases, with 10 bases between them. The CDR3 totals 13 residues. The germline V gene encodes CDR1 SGDLS and CDR2 YYNGEE. The CDR3 bases are TGTGCCAGCAGCGTAGCTTGGGCGGGTGAAGCTTTCTTT. It codes for CASSVAWAGEAFF.

V usage is TRBV5-1 and J usage is TRBJ1-4; perhaps TRBD1 as D (6 bases). The V end lost 0 bases, the J end lost 5 bases, and 11 bases lay between the germline ends. CDR1 is SGHRS, CDR2 YFSETQ, per germline. The CDR3 contains 15 residues. The CDR3 loop reads CASSLEGGINEKLFF. CDR3 in DNA: TGCGCCAGCAGCTTGGAAGGGGGAATCAATGAAAAACTGTTTTTT.

This clone has a handful of counts. The CDR3 bases are TGTGCCAGCAGCTTAGGGGTTGGCGGAGGGCTCGATACGCAGTATTTT. It translates to CASSLGVGGGLDTQYF. This sequence joins TRBV7-9 and TRBJ2-3, with D possibly matching TRBD2 (6 bases). The V and J ends lost 1 base and 6 bases respectively, with 17 bases between them. Germline lookup yields CDR1 SEHNR and CDR2 FQNEAQ (reference sequence). CDR3 length: 16 amino acids. Looking up the rest from reference TRBV7-9 and TRBJ2-3 gives the full variable domain: DTGVSQNPRHKITKRGQNVTFRCDPISEHNRLYWYRQTLGQGPEFLTYFQNEAQLEKSRLLSDRFSAERPKGSFSTLEIQRTEQGDSAMYLCASSLGVGGGLDTQYFGPGTRLTVL.

The gene calls are TRBV19 and TRBJ2-2; D remains unclear. Germline CDR1 and CDR2: LNHDA and SQIVND (reference sequence). The CDR3 spans 10 residues. Trimming stripped 4 bases from V and 8 bases from J, with 2 bases between. The CDR3 reads CASSKGELFF. The CDR3 DNA reads TGTGCCAGTAGTAAGGGGGAGCTGTTTTTT.

The chain employs TRBV11-2 and TRBJ2-2; 11 bases match TRBD2. CDR1 and CDR2 (germline): SGHAT, FQNNGV. J gave up 6 bases and V 5 bases, and 2 bases lay outside the gene matches. CDR3 length: 14 residues. CDR3 protein: CASSLSGRAGELFF. In DNA form, the CDR3 reads TGTGCCAGCAGCCTTAGCGGGAGGGCCGGGGAGCTGTTTTTT.

The chain joins TRBV6-5 to TRBJ1-2, with D possibly TRBD1 on 5 matching bases. Looked up from germline, CDR1 is MNHEY and CDR2 is SVGAGI. The CDR3 loop spans 14 amino acids. The germline V and J ends were trimmed by 0 bases and 5 bases, with 10 bases remaining between them. DNA for the CDR3: TGTGCCAGCAGTTACTCGAGGGGATCTTATGGCTACACCTTC. This sequence encodes CASSYSRGSYGYTF.

The V call is TRBV19, the J call TRBJ2-2; the match to TRBD1 covers 7 bases. J gave up 0 bases and V 5 bases, and 3 bases lay outside the gene matches. This CDR3 contains 15 residues. Germline CDR1 and CDR2: LNHDA and SQIVND (reference sequence). The CDR3 nucleotides read TGTGCCAGTAGTCGGACAGGCGCGAACACCGGGGAGCTGTTTTTT. This sequence encodes CASSRTGANTGELFF.

The chain recombines TRBV18 with TRBJ2-7; no clear D gene. The length of the CDR3 is 15 residues. The ends were cut back, 3 bases at V and 4 bases at J, with 16 bases in the middle. Germline CDR1 KGHSH, CDR2 LQKENI. For the CDR3, the DNA is TGTGCCAGCTCACCGGTGGCAGGAAAAACTTACGAGCAGTACTTC. Its translation is CASSPVAGKTYEQYF.